The 22 T cell receptor beta chains in this list originate from one sample, sequenced in a study of blood T cell repertoires in COVID-19. Sequencing was performed with immunoSEQ multiplex PCR; in TCRdb, only in-frame clones are kept and a portion is missing. Counted here are under 250,000 clones, around nine tenths occurring once; the ten biggest clones make up around 3%. Sequenced material: peripheral blood. These receptors were obtained from a man aged 18-30 years with active or convalescent COVID-19.

The CDR3 protein is CASSQSGTRVAEQFF. CDR3 DNA sequence: TGCGCCAGCAGCCAATCCGGGACTAGAGTAGCTGAGCAGTTCTTC. The V gene is TRBV4-3, the J gene TRBJ2-1, with 8 bases matching TRBD2. There are 15 residues in the CDR3. Germline-derived CDR1 and CDR2 are LGHNA and YSLEER. Germline trimming cut 2 bases from V and 9 bases from J; bases unmatched to any gene: 9.

The sample holds one count of this clone. J is TRBJ1-2 and V is TRBV6-2 or TRBV6-3; 9 bases fit TRBD1. CDR1 MNHEY and CDR2 SVGEGT come from the germline V gene. This CDR3 has 16 amino acids. Germline trimming cut 2 bases from V and 3 bases from J; bases unmatched to any gene: 7. The CDR3 DNA sequence: TGTGCCAGCAGTTACCGCCCGGACAGGGGTGACTATGGCTACACCTTC. Translating it yields CASSYRPDRGDYGYTF.

The sample holds one count of this clone. The gene calls are TRBV9 and TRBJ2-3; TRBD2 is a possible D gene (6 bases). There are 14 residues in the CDR3. Per the germline V gene, CDR1 is SGDLS and CDR2 is YYNGEE. The V end was cut by 4 bases, the J end by 3 bases, with 12 bases between. The CDR3 DNA sequence: TGTGCCAGCAGCCTCAGGACTAATACAGATACGCAGTATTTT. Residues: CASSLRTNTDTQYF.

The chain carries TRBV7-3 and TRBJ1-1; 9 nucleotides align to TRBD1. This CDR3 comprises 17 residues. CDR1 and CDR2 from the germline V gene are SGHTA and FQGTGA. J gave up 6 bases and V 5 bases, and 16 bases lay outside the gene matches. CDR3 amino acids: CASSPDGGQGKVAEAFF. The CDR3 coding sequence is TGTGCCAGCAGCCCGGATGGGGGACAGGGAAAGGTCGCTGAAGCTTTCTTT.

This chain joins TRBV5-1 and TRBJ1-1; TRBD1 matches at 9 bases. V lost 4 bases to trimming and J lost 4 bases; unmatched junction nucleotides: 5. CDR1 is SGHRS, CDR2 YFSETQ, per germline. The CDR3 sequence is 14 residues long. The CDR3 nucleotides read TGCGCCAGCAGCGCACAGGGGGCCAGCACTGAAGCTTTCTTT. Translation gives CASSAQGASTEAFF.

The chain has TRBV10-3 and TRBJ1-1, with TRBD1 as a possible D gene (6 bases). Germline CDR1 is ENHRY and CDR2 is SYGVKD. This CDR3 has 12 residues. V shed 11 bases and J shed 2 bases, with 12 bases lying between them. The CDR3 DNA sequence: TGTGCCGCGCAACAGGGTAACACTGAAGCTTTCTTT. Translated: CAAQQGNTEAFF.

V usage is TRBV7-2 and J usage is TRBJ1-5, with 8 bases fitting TRBD1. The ends lost 5 bases at V and 2 bases at J; junction bases unmatched: 14. Looked up from germline, CDR1 is SGHTA and CDR2 is FQGNSA. The CDR3 has 18 residues. CDR3 sequence: CASSKTFQGAGGNQPQHF. CDR3 sequence (DNA): TGTGCCAGCAGCAAAACTTTCCAGGGGGCGGGTGGCAATCAGCCCCAGCATTTT.

This chain uses TRBV4-1 with TRBJ2-7, with D unresolved. The germline V and J ends were trimmed by 1 base and 7 bases, with 5 bases remaining between them. CDR1 and CDR2 from the germline V gene are MGHRA and YSYEKL. CDR3 length: 11 amino acids. CDR3 in amino acids: CASSQAREQYF. The CDR3 DNA reads TGCGCCAGCAGCCAAGCGCGGGAGCAGTACTTC.

The genes are TRBV24-1 and TRBJ1-1; 8 positions match TRBD1. Germline CDR1 and CDR2: KGHDR and SFDVKD. V shed 3 bases and J 7 bases; nucleotides not matched to a gene: 6. This CDR3 spans 14 amino acids. Written as DNA, the CDR3 is TGTGCCACCAGTGATAACTCCGGGACAGGTGAAGCTTTCTTT. Amino acids: CATSDNSGTGEAFF.

This clone was counted many times. The chain uses TRBV3-1 (or the pseudogene TRBV3-2) and TRBJ2-7; 7 nucleotides match TRBD2. The V gene end was trimmed by 0 bases and the J gene end by 12 bases; junction bases not matched to a gene: 5. The CDR3 has 12 amino acids. The V gene's germline CDR1 is LGHDT and CDR2 YNNKEL (reference sequence). CDR3 sequence: CASSQEGGLRYF. Here the CDR3 DNA reads TGTGCCAGCAGCCAAGAGGGAGGGTTACGGTACTTC.

This chain links TRBV5-1 with TRBJ1-1; D is perhaps TRBD1 (5 bases). This CDR3 comprises 15 residues. Trimming took off 4 bases at V and 1 base at J, with 14 bases between the two ends. CDR1 is SGHRS, CDR2 YFSETQ, per germline. This chain's CDR3 is CASSDPGGGNTEAFF. CDR3 DNA: TGCGCCAGCAGCGACCCCGGGGGGGGGAACACTGAAGCTTTCTTT.

The V and J genes are TRBV6-5 and TRBJ1-2; the D gene is possibly TRBD1 (6 bases). The V end lost 10 bases, the J end lost 4 bases, and 19 bases lay between the germline ends. This CDR3 contains 14 residues. Germline loops: CDR1 MNHEY, CDR2 SVGAGI. This CDR3 is CATREQGGVYGYTF. For the CDR3, the DNA is TGTGCCACCCGGGAACAGGGTGGGGTCTATGGCTACACCTTC.

This clone was recorded once. The DNA of the CDR3 is TGTGCCAGCAGCGTCCGGGGGACTAAAGAGACCCAGTACTTC. Its translation: CASSVRGTKETQYF. The rearrangement links TRBV7-2 to TRBJ2-5, with 7 bases matching TRBD2. There are 14 residues in the CDR3. Per germline, CDR1 SGHTA and CDR2 FQGNSA. The V and J ends lost 5 bases and 3 bases, in that order; junction bases with no gene match: 6.

The chain employs TRBV11-2 and TRBJ2-7; 8 bases map to TRBD1. CDR1 is SGHAT and CDR2 is FQNNGV in the germline V gene. CDR3 length: 14 amino acids. The J segment lost 4 bases and the V segment lost 5 bases, leaving 7 bases of the junction unmatched. DNA of the CDR3: TGTGCCAGCAGCCCCCCCAGGGGGCTATACGAGCAGTACTTC. Its translation is CASSPPRGLYEQYF.

The J gene is TRBJ2-1, the V gene TRBV7-6; D might be TRBD2 (6 bases). Germline V CDR1 and CDR2: SGHVS, FNYEAQ. This CDR3 spans 17 amino acids. With 5 bases removed from V and 8 bases from J, the gap between germline ends came to 25 bases. Here the CDR3 reads CASSRTPPGSRPDEQFF. The CDR3 DNA follows: TGTGCCAGCAGCCGTACCCCTCCCGGGAGCAGGCCGGATGAGCAGTTCTTC.

The chain uses TRBV9 and TRBJ2-2; TRBD1 matches 10 bases. The germline CDR1 and CDR2 sequences are SGDLS and YYNGEE. The CDR3 loop spans 18 amino acids. J lost 5 bases, V lost 6 bases, and 16 bases had no gene match. DNA for the CDR3: TGTGCCAGCACCGGAATCGGACAGGGGGTTGTGGGGACCGGGGAGCTGTTTTTT. Translating it yields CASTGIGQGVVGTGELFF.

This chain's CDR3 is CASSSDRGRYEQYF. CDR3 in DNA: TGTGCCAGCAGCTCAGACAGGGGGCGATACGAGCAGTACTTC. The chain joins TRBV5-4 to TRBJ2-7, with 10 bases that match TRBD1. Germline assignment: CDR1 SGHNT and CDR2 YYREEE (reference sequence). V lost 3 bases and J lost 4; bases outside the gene matches: 4. There are 14 residues in the CDR3.

There are a few counts of this clone. The chain joins TRBV6-5 to TRBJ2-1; TRBD2 aligns across 8 bases. The CDR3 is 16 amino acids. V trimming: 2 bases; J trimming: 3 bases; junction bases outside the gene matches: 6. CDR1 and CDR2 (germline): MNHEY, SVGAGI. In DNA, the CDR3 is TGTGCCAGCAGTTACGAGGCGGGAGGTAACTACAATGAGCAGTTCTTC. This sequence encodes CASSYEAGGNYNEQFF.

The chain is built from TRBV11-2 and TRBJ1-1, with D tentatively TRBD1 (5 bases). V was shortened by 5 bases and J by 8 bases, with 12 bases between the two germline ends. CDR1 is SGHAT, CDR2 FQNNGV, per germline. The CDR3 consists of 12 residues. This CDR3 reads CASSRGTEEAFF. The DNA of the CDR3 is TGTGCCAGCAGCCGCGGGACGGAAGAAGCTTTCTTT.

In its sample, this clone was seen a few times. The V gene is TRBV7-9, the J gene TRBJ2-7, with 9 nucleotides matching TRBD2. Trimming cost V 5 bases and J 2 bases; bases outside gene matches: 4. Germline V CDR1 and CDR2: SEHNR, FQNEAQ (reference sequence). This CDR3 has 14 amino acids. CDR3 DNA sequence: TGTGCCAGCAGCAAACTAGCGGGCGCCTACGAGCAGTACTTC. Translation: CASSKLAGAYEQYF.

V is TRBV6-5 and J is TRBJ2-3, with no clear D. The germline V gene encodes CDR1 MNHEY and CDR2 SVGAGI. The CDR3 has 14 amino acids. V lost 2 bases, J lost 1 base, and 7 bases lay in between. DNA for the CDR3: TGTGCCAGCAGTTACCTCAGCGGCACAGATACGCAGTATTTT. It specifies CASSYLSGTDTQYF.

The V call is TRBV27, the J call TRBJ1-1; weak D call: TRBD1 (5 bases). The germline CDR1 and CDR2 sequences are MNHEY and SMNVEV (reference sequence). V lost 8 bases to trimming and J lost 4 bases, with 14 bases between them. This CDR3 comprises 13 residues. The DNA for the CDR3 is TGTGCCAGCTTCCTATCGGGGGGCACTGAAGCTTTCTTT. This encodes CASFLSGGTEAFF.